This TCR beta chain derives from a study of blood T cell repertoires in COVID-19. Study information: Some COVID-19 samples were acute and others convalescent; all came from the United States, Italy and Spain. PBMCs, B-cell-depleted T cells, or T cells provided the cDNA or gDNA that made up the material.

With respect to this clone: This specimen includes other DNA sequences encoding the same CDR3.

How the authors handled the data: Scientists estimated how many nucleated cells there were by amplifying reference gene primers. TCRdb keeps only in-frame clones here, not all; method: immunoSEQ multiplex PCR. The V and J calls and the clone size are those of that table, but D and trimming were determined from the DNA. The data contain 90,000 or so clones, more than 75% of them singletons. Trimming took 6 bases from V and 4 from J, leaving 12 bases between them. The CDR3 length is 12 residues. Germline CDR1 reads DFQATT; CDR2 reads SNEGSKA (reference sequence). This clonotype was obtained from a human donor in a cohort sampled during active COVID-19. The gene calls are TRBV20-1 and TRBJ1-1, with D possibly being TRBD1 (5 bases). Sequencing was carried out using peripheral blood. The CDR3 reads CSASQGSTEAFF. The CDR3 nucleotides are TGCAGTGCGAGTCAGGGCAGCACTGAAGCTTTCTTT.